This entry lists 16 T cell receptor beta chains sequenced from one sample in a study of OX40 agonist ivuxolimab in advanced cancers. Clones were sequenced by immunoSEQ multiplex PCR, and TCRdb holds only the in-frame ones, with some missing. The table shows 9,000 to 15,000 clones, with around nine tenths occurring only once. The source was CD4+ or CD8+ T cells sorted from blood, collected in a trial of the OX40 agonist ivuxolimab. These receptors all come from an adult with an advanced solid tumor such as melanoma, head and neck, liver or kidney cancer.

This clone was observed a handful of times. This chain uses TRBV2 with TRBJ2-3; 8 nucleotides agree with TRBD2. The CDR3 is made up of 14 amino acids. J was trimmed by 0 bases and V by 8 bases; bases with no gene match: 4. CDR1 is SNHLY, CDR2 FYNNEI, per germline. CDR3 nucleotides: TGTGCCAGCTCAGCGGGAGCGAGCACAGATACGCAGTATTTT. It encodes CASSAGASTDTQYF.

This clone was seen just once. V usage is TRBV9 and J usage is TRBJ1-1, with D possibly matching TRBD1 (5 bases). The CDR3 runs to 14 residues. Trimming removed 3 bases from V and 5 bases from J, with 14 bases in between. Germline loops: CDR1 SGDLS, CDR2 YYNGEE. DNA of the CDR3: TGTGCCAGCAGCGCTAGGGGTGGAGGAACTGAAGCTTTCTTT. This translates into CASSARGGGTEAFF.

This clone was seen a single time. This sequence joins TRBV27 and TRBJ2-7; D might be TRBD1 (6 bases). The CDR3 contains 14 residues. The germline V gene encodes CDR1 MNHEY and CDR2 SMNVEV (reference sequence). V was cut by 6 bases and J by 3 bases, with 15 bases left in between. CDR3 coding DNA: TGTGCCAGCAGGCCCACAGGGATCGGCTACGAGCAGTACTTC. Protein sequence: CASRPTGIGYEQYF.

This chain links TRBV4-3 with TRBJ1-3; no reliable D call. Trimming removed 1 base from V and 0 bases from J, with 16 bases in between. Germline loops: CDR1 LGHNA, CDR2 YSLEER. This CDR3 has 18 residues. CDR3 loop: CASSQVPDLGSSGNTIYF. In DNA form, the CDR3 reads TGCGCCAGCAGCCAAGTACCAGATCTAGGGTCCTCTGGAAACACCATATATTTT.

The V gene is TRBV2, the J gene TRBJ1-1; a weak D match, TRBD1 (5 bases). The CDR3 runs 16 residues. Germline V gene sequence: CDR1 SNHLY, CDR2 FYNNEI. V was shortened by 2 bases and J by 6 bases, with 19 bases between the two germline ends. CDR3 residues: CASSEPPARGRPEAFF. The DNA of the CDR3 is TGTGCCAGCAGTGAACCCCCGGCAAGGGGAAGGCCTGAAGCTTTCTTT. The full variable domain, with the rest looked up from reference TRBV2 and TRBJ1-1, is EPEVTQTPSHQVTQMGQEVILRCVPISNHLYFYWYRQILGQKVEFLVSFYNNEISEKSEIFDDQFSVERPDGSNFTLKIRSTKLEDSAMYFCASSEPPARGRPEAFFGQGTRLTVV.

The chain recombines TRBV4-3 with TRBJ2-1; 10 bases map to TRBD2. CDR3 length equals 17 residues. Germline V CDR1 and CDR2: LGHNA, YSLEER. V was pared by 3 bases and J by 2 bases, with 7 bases of the junction left unmatched. CDR3 sequence: CASSQEYLAGAYNEQFF. In nucleotides, the CDR3 is TGCGCCAGCAGCCAGGAATACCTAGCGGGAGCCTACAATGAGCAGTTCTTC.

There are a few counts of this clone. The gene calls are TRBV6-1 and TRBJ2-2; D is uncertain. Deletions cut 2 bases from V and 6 bases from J, with 7 bases between. The CDR3 extends over 13 amino acids. Germline-derived CDR1 and CDR2 are MNHNS and SASEGT. The CDR3 here is CASSEWFPGELFF. CDR3 nucleotide sequence: TGTGCCAGCAGTGAATGGTTCCCCGGGGAGCTGTTTTTT.

This clone occurred once. The chain uses TRBV19 and TRBJ2-7; D unresolved. Trimming took off 8 bases at V and 3 bases at J, with 14 bases between the two ends. This CDR3 contains 13 residues. Germline-derived CDR1 and CDR2 are LNHDA and SQIVND (reference sequence). The CDR3 bases are TGTGCCAGTGAACCCGGAAATGGCTACGAGCAGTACTTC. Encoded protein: CASEPGNGYEQYF.

The sample holds one count of this clone. The rearrangement uses TRBV13 and TRBJ1-1, with D perhaps matching TRBD1 (6 bases). Germline CDR1 reads PRHDT; CDR2 reads FYEKMQ (reference sequence). The length of the CDR3 is 15 residues. V lost 5 bases to trimming and J lost 0 bases, with 13 bases between them. The CDR3 loop is CASSPGQLMNTEAFF. The CDR3 coding sequence is TGTGCCAGCAGCCCAGGACAGCTAATGAACACTGAAGCTTTCTTT.

This chain joins TRBV7-9 and TRBJ1-1; D unresolved. Trimming stripped 3 bases from V and 1 base from J, with 15 bases between. This CDR3 region has 16 residues. Germline values: CDR1 SEHNR, CDR2 FQNEAQ (reference sequence). The CDR3 sequence is CASSLAGVLRNTEAFF. The DNA of the CDR3 is TGTGCCAGCAGCTTGGCAGGTGTATTGAGGAACACTGAAGCTTTCTTT. Drawing the rest from reference TRBV7-9 and TRBJ1-1, the complete variable domain is DTGVSQNPRHKITKRGQNVTFRCDPISEHNRLYWYRQTLGQGPEFLTYFQNEAQLEKSRLLSDRFSAERPKGSFSTLEIQRTEQGDSAMYLCASSLAGVLRNTEAFFGQGTRLTVV.

The J gene is TRBJ2-1, the V gene TRBV5-8; 13 nucleotides match TRBD2. Trimming took 3 bases from V and 13 from J; bases not matched to a gene: 10. CDR3 size: 15 residues. Germline V lookup: CDR1 SGHTS, CDR2 YDEGEE. In DNA form, the CDR3 reads TGTGCCAGCAGCTCCGGGACTAGCGGGATAGGGGACCAGTTCTTC. It yields the protein CASSSGTSGIGDQFF.

For the CDR3, the DNA is TGTGCCAGCAGCCTCACTAGCGGGAGCTTAAATGAGCAGTTCTTC. Translation gives CASSLTSGSLNEQFF. The chain uses TRBV6-5 and TRBJ2-1, with TRBD2 matching 11 bases. Germline assignment: CDR1 MNHEY and CDR2 SVGAGI. The CDR3 runs 15 residues. V shed 6 bases and J 7 bases; nucleotides not matched to a gene: 8.

This clone has just one count. The chain has TRBV6-1 and TRBJ2-1; D unresolved. The V end was cut by 1 base, the J end by 10 bases, with 14 bases between. CDR1 and CDR2 from the germline V gene are MNHNS and SASEGT. This CDR3 region has 14 residues. The CDR3 DNA reads TGTGCCAGCAGTGAAGTGTTCCCCCCCGGGGAGCAGTTCTTC. This sequence encodes CASSEVFPPGEQFF.

This chain joins TRBV9 and TRBJ2-1, with 8 bases matching TRBD2. The ends lost 0 bases at V and 2 bases at J; junction bases unmatched: 1. Looked up from germline, CDR1 is SGDLS and CDR2 is YYNGEE. The CDR3 sequence is 15 residues long. CDR3 in DNA: TGTGCCAGCAGCGTAGGTAGCGGGGCCTACAATGAGCAGTTCTTC. Its protein is CASSVGSGAYNEQFF.

This CDR3 is CASSLYPGLLYEQYF. In nucleotides, the CDR3 is TGTGCCAGCAGCTTATACCCAGGACTATTATACGAGCAGTACTTC. The genes are TRBV7-9 and TRBJ2-7, with D possibly being TRBD2 (6 bases). CDR3 length: 15 amino acids. The germline gives CDR1 SEHNR, CDR2 FQNEAQ (reference sequence). Trimming removed 2 bases from V and 4 bases from J, with 15 bases in between.

The rearrangement links TRBV10-1 to TRBJ2-2; tentative D call: TRBD1 (5 bases). The CDR3 is 12 residues long. V was shortened by 8 bases and J by 2 bases, with 6 bases between the two germline ends. Germline assignment: CDR1 WNHNN and CDR2 SYGVQD (reference sequence). CDR3 sequence (DNA): TGCGCCAGCGACAGAAACACCGGGGAGCTGTTTTTT. This codes for CASDRNTGELFF.